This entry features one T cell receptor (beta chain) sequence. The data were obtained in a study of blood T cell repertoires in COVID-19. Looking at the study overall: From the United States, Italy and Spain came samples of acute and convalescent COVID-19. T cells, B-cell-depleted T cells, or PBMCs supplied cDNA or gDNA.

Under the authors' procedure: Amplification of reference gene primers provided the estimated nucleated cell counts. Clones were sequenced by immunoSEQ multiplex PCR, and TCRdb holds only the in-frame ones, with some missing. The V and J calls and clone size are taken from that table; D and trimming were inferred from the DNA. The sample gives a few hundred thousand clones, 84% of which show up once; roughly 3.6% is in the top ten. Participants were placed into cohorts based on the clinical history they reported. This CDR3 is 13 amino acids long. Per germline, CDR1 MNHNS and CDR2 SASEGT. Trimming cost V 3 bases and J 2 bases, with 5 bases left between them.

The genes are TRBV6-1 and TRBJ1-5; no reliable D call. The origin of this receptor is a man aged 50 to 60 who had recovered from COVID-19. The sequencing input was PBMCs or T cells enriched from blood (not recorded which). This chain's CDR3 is CASSEIGNQPQHF. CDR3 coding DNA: TGTGCCAGCAGTGAGATAGGCAATCAGCCCCAGCATTTT.